This is a list of T cell receptor beta chains from one sample in a study of vaccination and CD4 T cells after COVID-19. One entry per CDR3 protein results from TCRdb running MiXCR on the PCR reads. This table holds roughly 15,000 distinct CDR3 sequences, roughly three fifths found once. Their antigen targets remain unknown. The sequenced material came from CD4+ T cells from blood, cultured in vitro. All receptors come from a human donor who had recovered from COVID-19. Both conserved end residues are part of each CDR3. The D gene is left open where the match is weak. A clone size is listed for some rows: how often the clone was seen (once, few, many), or a class if it is expanded.

>TRBV28|TRBJ1-6|NA|NA
TGTGCCAGCAAAATAGTGACAGCTGATAATTCACCCCTCCACTTT
CASKIVTADNSPLHF
>TRBV3-1|TRBJ2-5|NA|NA
TGTGCCTCTCGGACAGCCGGGGAGACCCAGTACTTC
CASRTAGETQYF
>TRBV20-1|TRBJ2-3|NA|NA
TGCAGTGCTATGAGGGGTACGGATACGCAGTATTTT
CSAMRGTDTQYF
>TRBV20-1|TRBJ2-5|once|NA
TGCAGTGCAACGGTGGGAGCGGTTACCCTAGAGACCCAGTACTTC
CSATVGAVTLETQYF
>TRBV24-1|TRBJ2-5|NA|NA
TGTGCCACCAGTGATCCCACGGCAGAGACCCAGTACTTC
CATSDPTAETQYF
>TRBV2|TRBJ1-3|NA|NA
TGTGCCAGCAGTGATCTGGGGCCTGGAAACACCATATATTTT
CASSDLGPGNTIYF
>TRBV11-3|TRBJ2-5|NA|NA
TGTGCCAGCAGCTCTCAAATACAAGAGACCCAGTACTTC
CASSSQIQETQYF
>TRBV7-6|TRBJ1-1|NA|TRBD1
TGTGCCAGCAGCTTCAGGTTACAGGGGTGGGCTGAAGCTTTCTTT
CASSFRLQGWAEAFF
>TRBV10-3|TRBJ1-2|once|NA
TGTGCCATCACTTTAGACAGCCTTCAGGGCTACACCTTC
CAITLDSLQGYTF
>TRBV27|TRBJ2-3|NA|TRBD2
TGTGCCAGCAGTCCCCGGGTAGCGGGAGGGCCGGGTACGCAGTATTTT
CASSPRVAGGPGTQYF
>TRBV10-1|TRBJ2-3|few|TRBD2
TGCGCCAGCAGTGAGGGGCTAGCGGGCACAGATACGCAGTATTTT
CASSEGLAGTDTQYF
>TRBV11-2|TRBJ2-5|NA|NA
TGTGCCAGCAGCTTATTGAGGGAGACCCAGTACTTC
CASSLLRETQYF
>TRBV28|TRBJ2-3|NA|TRBD2
TGTGCCGGTACTAGCGGGACTAGCACAGATACGCAGTATTTT
CAGTSGTSTDTQYF
>TRBV6-1|TRBJ1-5|few|NA
TGTGCCAGCAGAGGCAGGGGCAAAAATCAGCCCCAGCATTTT
CASRGRGKNQPQHF
>TRBV20-1|TRBJ1-1|few|TRBD1
TGCAGTGCTAAGCCCCCCGACAGGGGGGAAACTGAAGCTTTCTTT
CSAKPPDRGETEAFF
>TRBV18|TRBJ1-5|few|NA
TGTGCCAGCTCAGACAGCGGCCAGCCCCAGCATTTT
CASSDSGQPQHF
>TRBV7-2|TRBJ2-3|NA|NA
TGTGCCAGCAGGTGGAGCGGGACAGATACGCAGTATTTT
CASRWSGTDTQYF
>TRBV20-1|TRBJ1-6|few|TRBD1
TGCAGTGCCGACAAGGGGGCCTCCTATTCACCCCTCCACTTT
CSADKGASYSPLHF
>TRBV6-1|TRBJ1-2|NA|NA
TGTGCCAGCAGTGAATTGGGTTTGGTCTATGGCTACACCTTC
CASSELGLVYGYTF
>TRBV20-1|TRBJ1-6|NA|NA
TGCAGTGCTAGCAGTTTCACAGGGTCGGATAATTCACCCCTCCACTTT
CSASSFTGSDNSPLHF
>TRBV7-2|TRBJ2-3|NA|NA
TGTGCCAGCAGCTTAGCAGGGCCAGCCACAGATACGCAGTATTTT
CASSLAGPATDTQYF
>TRBV20-1|TRBJ1-2|NA|NA
TGCAGTGCGCCCCCAGGGGCCCCCTTTAACTATGGCTACACCTTC
CSAPPGAPFNYGYTF